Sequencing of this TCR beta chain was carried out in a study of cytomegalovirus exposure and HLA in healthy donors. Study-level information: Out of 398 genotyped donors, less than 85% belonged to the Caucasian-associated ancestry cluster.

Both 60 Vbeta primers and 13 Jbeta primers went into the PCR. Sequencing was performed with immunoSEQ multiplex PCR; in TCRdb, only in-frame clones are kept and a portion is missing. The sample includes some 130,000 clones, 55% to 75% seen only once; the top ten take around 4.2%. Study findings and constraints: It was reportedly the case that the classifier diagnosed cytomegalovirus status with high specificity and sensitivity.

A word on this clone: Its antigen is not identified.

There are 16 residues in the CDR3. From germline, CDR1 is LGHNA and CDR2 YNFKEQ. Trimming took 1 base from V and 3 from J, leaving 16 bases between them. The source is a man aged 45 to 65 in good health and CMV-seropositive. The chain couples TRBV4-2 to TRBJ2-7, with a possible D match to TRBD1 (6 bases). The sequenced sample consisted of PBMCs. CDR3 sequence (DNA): TGTGCCAGCAGCCAAGGCTGGGGGCAGGGGTACTACGAGCAGTACTTC. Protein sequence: CASSQGWGQGYYEQYF.